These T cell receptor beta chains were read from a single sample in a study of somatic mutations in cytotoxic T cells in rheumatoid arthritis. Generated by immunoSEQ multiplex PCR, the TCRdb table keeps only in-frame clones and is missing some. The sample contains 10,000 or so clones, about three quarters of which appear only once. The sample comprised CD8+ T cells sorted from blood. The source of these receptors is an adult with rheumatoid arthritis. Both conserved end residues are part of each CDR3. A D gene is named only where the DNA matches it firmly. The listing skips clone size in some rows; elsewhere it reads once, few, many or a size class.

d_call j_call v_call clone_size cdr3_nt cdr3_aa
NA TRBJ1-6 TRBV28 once TGTGCCAGCAGTTTACTCGGAAGGTCTTCACCCCTCCACTTT CASSLLGRSSPLHF
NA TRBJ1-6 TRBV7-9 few TGTGCCAGCAGCTCCACAGGTAATTCACCCCTCCACTTT CASSSTGNSPLHF
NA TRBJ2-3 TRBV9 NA TGTGCCAGCAGCGTCCTAGGGGGAGCTAGCACAGATACGCAGTATTTT CASSVLGGASTDTQYF
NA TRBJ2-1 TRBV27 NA TGTGCCAGCAGGGGGGGTTACAATGAGCAGTTCTTC CASRGGYNEQFF
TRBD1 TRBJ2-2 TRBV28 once TGTGCCAGCAGTTTGACAGGGTCGGCCGGGGAGCTGTTTTTT CASSLTGSAGELFF
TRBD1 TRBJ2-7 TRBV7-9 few TGTGCCAGCACCAAGACAGGGGGATCCTACGAGCAGTACTTC CASTKTGGSYEQYF
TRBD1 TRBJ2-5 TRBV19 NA TGTGCCAGTAGTATAGGTGGCAGGGGGCGCTATGAGACCCAGTACTTC CASSIGGRGRYETQYF
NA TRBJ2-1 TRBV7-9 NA TGTGCCAGCAGCTTAGGCGGCGGACACCTGAATGAGCAGTTCTTC CASSLGGGHLNEQFF
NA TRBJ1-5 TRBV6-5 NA TGTGCCAGCAGTTCCTCGAATTGGGAGCCCCAGCATTTT CASSSSNWEPQHF
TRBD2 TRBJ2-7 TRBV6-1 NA TGTGCCAGCAGTGAAGCGGGACTAGCGTCCTACGAGCAGTACTTC CASSEAGLASYEQYF
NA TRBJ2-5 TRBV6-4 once TGTGCCAGCAGTATCAGCGGGACAGCCTCGGAGACCCAGTACTTC CASSISGTASETQYF
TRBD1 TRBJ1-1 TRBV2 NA TGTGCCAGCAATCCCTTGGGACAGGGGGCTGACACTGAAGCTTTCTTT CASNPLGQGADTEAFF
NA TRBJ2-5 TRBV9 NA TGTGCCAGCAGCGTACAGCCTTATGGGGAGACCCAGTACTTC CASSVQPYGETQYF
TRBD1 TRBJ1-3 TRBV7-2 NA TGTGCCAGCAGCTTAGGTTGGGGACAGGGCAATGGAAACACCATATATTTT CASSLGWGQGNGNTIYF
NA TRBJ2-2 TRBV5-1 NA TGCGCCAGCAGGGAGGGCGGGGAGCTGTTTTTT CASREGGELFF
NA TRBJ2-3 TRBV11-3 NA TGTGCCAGCAGCTGGGGGACGGGCACAGATACGCAGTATTTT CASSWGTGTDTQYF
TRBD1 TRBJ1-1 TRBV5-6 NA TGTGCCAGCAGCCCAGGGACAGGAAACACTGAAGCTTTCTTT CASSPGTGNTEAFF
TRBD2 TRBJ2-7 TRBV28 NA TGTGCCAGCCTCCCGGGGGGGACCCTTGGCTACGAGCAGTACTTC CASLPGGTLGYEQYF
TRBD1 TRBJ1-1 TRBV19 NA TGTGCCAGTAGTATAGGACAGGGACAATCGAACACTGAAGCTTTCTTT CASSIGQGQSNTEAFF
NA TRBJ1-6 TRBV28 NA TGTGCCAGCACCCTTCCACGCGGTCCCCTCCACTTT CASTLPRGPLHF
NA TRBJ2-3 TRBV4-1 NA TGCGCCAGCAGCCAAACGGGGGACCCAGATACGCAGTATTTT CASSQTGDPDTQYF
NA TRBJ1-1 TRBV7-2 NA TGTGCCAGCAGCTTAGGACAGAACACTGAAGCTTTCTTT CASSLGQNTEAFF
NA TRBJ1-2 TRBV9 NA TGTGCCAGCAGCGATCCACTCTATGGCTACACCTTC CASSDPLYGYTF
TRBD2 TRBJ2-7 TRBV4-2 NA TGTGCCAGCAGTGGCGGGAGCTACGAGCAGTACTTC CASSGGSYEQYF
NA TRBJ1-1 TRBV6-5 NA TGTGCCAGCAGTTACTCCCCTGACCCGAACACTGAAGCTTTCTTT CASSYSPDPNTEAFF
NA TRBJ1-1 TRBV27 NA TGTGCCAGCAGTTTATCGGTGAACACTGAAGCTTTCTTT CASSLSVNTEAFF
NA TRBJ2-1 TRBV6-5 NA TGTGCCAGCAGTTACTCGGCGGGGATTGAGCAGTTCTTC CASSYSAGIEQFF
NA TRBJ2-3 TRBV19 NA TGTGCCAGTAGAATCGCAGGTATCACAGATACGCAGTATTTT CASRIAGITDTQYF
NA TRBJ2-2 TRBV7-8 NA TGTGCCAGCAGCAACGGCGGGCCTCACACCGGGGAGCTGTTTTTT CASSNGGPHTGELFF
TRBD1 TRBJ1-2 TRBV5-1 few TGCGCCAGCAGGGACAGGGTGATAGATGGCTACACCTTC CASRDRVIDGYTF
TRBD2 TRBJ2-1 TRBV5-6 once TGTGCCAGCAGCTGGACTAGCGGGGGTCGGGTGGTCTTC CASSWTSGGRVVF
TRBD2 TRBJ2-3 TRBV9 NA TGTGCCAGTAAAGCGGGGGGCCCCACAGATACGCAGTATTTT CASKAGGPTDTQYF
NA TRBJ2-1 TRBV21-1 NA TGTGCCAGCAGATATTGGACAGGGGCCTACAATGAGCAGTTCTTC CASRYWTGAYNEQFF
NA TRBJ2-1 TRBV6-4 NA TGTGCCAGCTCGGACGGCCAAAGCTCCTACAATGAGCAGTTCTTC CASSDGQSSYNEQFF
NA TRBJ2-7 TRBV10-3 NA TGTGCCATCAGTACAGGGTTAGATAACGAGCAGTACTTC CAISTGLDNEQYF
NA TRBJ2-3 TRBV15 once TGTGCCACCAGCAGAGATCGGGGGGCTTCAGATACGCAGTATTTT CATSRDRGASDTQYF
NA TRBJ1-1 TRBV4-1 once TGCGCCAGCAGTCCCGAGATGGGCATTGAAGCTTTCTTT CASSPEMGIEAFF
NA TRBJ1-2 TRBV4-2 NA TGTGCCAGCAGCCAAGTACGGGAACGGCCGAGCGGCTACACCTTC CASSQVRERPSGYTF
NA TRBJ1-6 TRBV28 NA TGTGCCAGCAGTTTCGGGGGGCAAGCTCGATCACCCCTCCACTTT CASSFGGQARSPLHF
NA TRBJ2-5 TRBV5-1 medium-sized TGCGCCAGCAGCTTGGGGGAATCCCAAGAGACCCAGTACTTC CASSLGESQETQYF
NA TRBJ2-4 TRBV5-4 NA TGTGCCAGCAGCTTGGATGGGAACAAAAACATTCAGTACTTC CASSLDGNKNIQYF
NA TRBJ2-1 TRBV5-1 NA TGCGCCAGCAGGGGGGAGGGGGATGAGCAGTTCTTC CASRGEGDEQFF
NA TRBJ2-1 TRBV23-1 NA TGCGCCAGCATCACCTTCAGGGCCAGCTCCTACAATGAGCAGTTCTTC CASITFRASSYNEQFF
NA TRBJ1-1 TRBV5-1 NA TGCGCCAGCAGCTTGGTGGCAGGGGCTGAAGCTTTCTTT CASSLVAGAEAFF
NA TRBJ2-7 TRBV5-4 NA TGTGCCAGCAGCCACACTCCGGGGGCTACCTACGAGCAGTACTTC CASSHTPGATYEQYF
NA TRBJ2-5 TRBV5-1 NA TGCGCCAGCAGCTTGGTTTCGGATAGCGCGTACCAAGAGACCCAGTACTTC CASSLVSDSAYQETQYF
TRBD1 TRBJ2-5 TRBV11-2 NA TGTGCCAGCAGCCTAGGGGACAGTAAAAACGAGGAGACCCAGTACTTC CASSLGDSKNEETQYF
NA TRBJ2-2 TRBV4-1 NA TGCGCCAGCCGCGGTGGGGGTCATAAAAAAAGCACCGGGGAGCTGTTTTTT CASRGGGHKKSTGELFF
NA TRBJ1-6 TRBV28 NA TGTGCCAGCCCCCGCGTCAGAGTGGAAGTATCACCCCTCCACTTT CASPRVRVEVSPLHF
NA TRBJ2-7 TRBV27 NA TGTGCCAGCAGAACGTGGGCGGGGGCCTCCTACGAGCAGTACTTC CASRTWAGASYEQYF
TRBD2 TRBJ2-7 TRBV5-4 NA TGTGCCAGCAGCCCAGACTACCCTAGCGGGGAACCCTACGAGCAGTACTTC CASSPDYPSGEPYEQYF
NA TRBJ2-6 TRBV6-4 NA TGTGCCAGCAGTGACTCGGCGGGGTCTGGGGCCAACGTCCTGACTTTC CASSDSAGSGANVLTF
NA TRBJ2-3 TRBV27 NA TGTGCCAGCAGTTGGGCGGCGGGCGCAGATACGCAGTATTTT CASSWAAGADTQYF
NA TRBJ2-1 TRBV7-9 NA TGTGCCAGCAGCTTAGATATAGCGACTCTAAGCAATGAGCAGTTCTTC CASSLDIATLSNEQFF